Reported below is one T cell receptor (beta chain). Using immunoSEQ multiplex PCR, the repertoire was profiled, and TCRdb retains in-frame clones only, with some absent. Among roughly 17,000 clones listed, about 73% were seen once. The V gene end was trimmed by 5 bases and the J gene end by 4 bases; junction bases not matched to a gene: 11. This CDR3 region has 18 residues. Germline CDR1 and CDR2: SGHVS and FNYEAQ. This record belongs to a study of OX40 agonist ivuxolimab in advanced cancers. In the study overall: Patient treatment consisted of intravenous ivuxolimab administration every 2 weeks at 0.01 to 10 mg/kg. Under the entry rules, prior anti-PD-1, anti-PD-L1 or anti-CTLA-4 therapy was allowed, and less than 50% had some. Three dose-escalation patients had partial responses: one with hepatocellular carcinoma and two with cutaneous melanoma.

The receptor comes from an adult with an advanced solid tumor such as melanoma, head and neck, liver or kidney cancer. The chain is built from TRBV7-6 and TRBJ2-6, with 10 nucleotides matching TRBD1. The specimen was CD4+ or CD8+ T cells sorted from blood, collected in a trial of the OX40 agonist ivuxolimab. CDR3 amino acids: CASSPTTGGAEGANVLTF. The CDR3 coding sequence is TGTGCCAGCAGCCCAACGACAGGGGGCGCTGAAGGGGCCAACGTCCTGACTTTC.